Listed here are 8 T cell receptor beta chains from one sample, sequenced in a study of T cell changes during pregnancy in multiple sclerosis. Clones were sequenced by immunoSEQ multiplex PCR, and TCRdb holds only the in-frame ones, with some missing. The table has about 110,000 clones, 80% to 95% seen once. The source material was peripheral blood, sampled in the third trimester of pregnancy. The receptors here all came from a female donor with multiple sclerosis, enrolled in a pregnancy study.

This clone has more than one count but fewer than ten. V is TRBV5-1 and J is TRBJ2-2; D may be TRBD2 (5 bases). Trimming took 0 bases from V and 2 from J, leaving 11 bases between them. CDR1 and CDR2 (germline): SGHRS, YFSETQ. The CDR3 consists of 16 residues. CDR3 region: CASSLESGSNTGELFF. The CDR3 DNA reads TGCGCCAGCAGCTTGGAGTCGGGGTCTAACACCGGGGAGCTGTTTTTT.

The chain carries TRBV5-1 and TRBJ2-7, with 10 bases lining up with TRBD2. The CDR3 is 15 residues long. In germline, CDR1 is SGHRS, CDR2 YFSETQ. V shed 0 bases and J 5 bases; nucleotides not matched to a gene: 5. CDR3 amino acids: CASSLVERGGHEQYF. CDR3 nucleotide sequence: TGCGCCAGCAGCTTGGTGGAGCGGGGGGGCCACGAGCAGTACTTC.

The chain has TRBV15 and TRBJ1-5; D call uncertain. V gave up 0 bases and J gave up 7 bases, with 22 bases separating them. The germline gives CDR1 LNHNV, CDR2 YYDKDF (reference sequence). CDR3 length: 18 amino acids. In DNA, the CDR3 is TGTGCCACCAGCAGAGATAAACCCAAGCGATTGCCGGGGCAGCCCCAGCATTTT. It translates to CATSRDKPKRLPGQPQHF.

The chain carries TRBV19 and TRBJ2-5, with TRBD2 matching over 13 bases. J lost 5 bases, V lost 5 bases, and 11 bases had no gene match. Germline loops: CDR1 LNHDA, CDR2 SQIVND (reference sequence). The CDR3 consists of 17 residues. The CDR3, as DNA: TGTGCCAGTAGTGCGGGCCCGGGACTAGCGGGGCAGGAGACCCAGTACTTC. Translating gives CASSAGPGLAGQETQYF.

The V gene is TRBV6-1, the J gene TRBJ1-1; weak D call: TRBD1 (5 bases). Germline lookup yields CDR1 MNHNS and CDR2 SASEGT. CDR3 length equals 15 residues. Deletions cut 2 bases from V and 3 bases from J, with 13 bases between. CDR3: CASSEKRGRDTEAFF. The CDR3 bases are TGTGCCAGCAGTGAAAAGCGGGGGAGGGACACTGAAGCTTTCTTT.

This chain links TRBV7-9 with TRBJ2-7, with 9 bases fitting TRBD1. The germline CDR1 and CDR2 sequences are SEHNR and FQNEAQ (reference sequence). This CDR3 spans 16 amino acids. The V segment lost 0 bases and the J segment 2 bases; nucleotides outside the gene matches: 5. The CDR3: CASSLAGGTGPYEQYF. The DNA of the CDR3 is TGTGCCAGCAGCTTAGCGGGGGGGACAGGGCCCTACGAGCAGTACTTC. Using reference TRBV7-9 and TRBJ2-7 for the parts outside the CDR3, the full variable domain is DTGVSQNPRHKITKRGQNVTFRCDPISEHNRLYWYRQTLGQGPEFLTYFQNEAQLEKSRLLSDRFSAERPKGSFSTLEIQRTEQGDSAMYLCASSLAGGTGPYEQYFGPGTRLTVT.

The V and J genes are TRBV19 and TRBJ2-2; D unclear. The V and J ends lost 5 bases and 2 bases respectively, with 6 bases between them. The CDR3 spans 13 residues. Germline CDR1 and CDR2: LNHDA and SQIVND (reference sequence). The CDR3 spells CASSDINTGELFF. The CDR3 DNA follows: TGTGCCAGTAGTGACATCAACACCGGGGAGCTGTTTTTT.

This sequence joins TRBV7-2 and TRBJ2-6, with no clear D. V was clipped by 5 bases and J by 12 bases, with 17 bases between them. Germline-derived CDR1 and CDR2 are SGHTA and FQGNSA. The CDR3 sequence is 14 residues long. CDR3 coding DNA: TGTGCCAGCAGCCCCGACGTAGCTCAATTCGTCCTGACTTTC. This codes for CASSPDVAQFVLTF.